This T cell receptor (beta chain) appears in the sequencing data of a study of T cell clonality in common variable immunodeficiency. Whole-study findings and limits: CVID subjects had higher TCRbeta clonality than healthy controls, most marked in about a third. Fewer deletions and N-nucleotide insertions were reportedly seen in common variable immunodeficiency TCR beta sequences.

The CDR3 runs 13 residues. J was trimmed by 2 bases and V by 5 bases; bases with no gene match: 6. The V gene's germline CDR1 is SQVTM and CDR2 ANQGSEA. CVID and control samples used equivalent genomic DNA input. Sequencing was performed with immunoSEQ multiplex PCR; in TCRdb, only in-frame clones are kept and a portion is missing. The sample yields 30,000 to 40,000 clones, without any singletons. This clone was detected ten times or more. Its antigen is undetermined. Coverage ceases 3 residues before the CDR3 finishes, and the germline J gene fills in the end. The receptor was derived from a person aged 18 to 75 in good health. The chain uses TRBV29-1 and TRBJ2-7, with 7 positions matching TRBD1. Sequencing used peripheral blood mononuclear cells. CDR3 DNA, as far as it was read: TGCAGCGTTACACGGGACAGACCCTACGAG. Amino acids: CSVTRDRPYE. The whole CDR3 reads CSVTRDRPYEQYF.